The 18 T cell receptor beta chains given below trace back to one sample, sequenced in a study of metastatic and nonmetastatic thyroid tumors. Prior to thyroid surgery, none of the patients had received any treatment. With MiXCR, TCRdb called clones anew from the PCR reads. Among 60,000 to 85,000 clones listed, around 20% were seen once. Material for sequencing was blood. The source is a female donor with papillary thyroid cancer or a benign thyroid nodule (not recorded which). Some clones in this sample may be carry-over from other donors' samples.

This clone showed up many times. The chain combines TRBV28 with TRBJ1-3; no clear D. Trimming took 8 bases from V and 1 from J, leaving 9 bases between them. The germline CDR1 and CDR2 sequences are MDHEN and SYDVKM. The CDR3 length is 13 residues. The CDR3 sequence is CASFRESGNTIYF. The DNA of the CDR3 is TGTGCCAGCTTCCGGGAATCTGGAAACACCATATATTTT.

This chain connects TRBV14 to TRBJ2-3; D is perhaps TRBD1 or TRBD2 (5 bases each). Germline values: CDR1 SGHDN, CDR2 FVKESK. V was cut by 3 bases and J by 4 bases, with 17 bases left in between. The CDR3 has 16 amino acids. CDR3: CASSQTWGSLSDTQYF. The CDR3 bases are TGTGCCAGCAGCCAGACCTGGGGGAGCCTGTCAGATACGCAGTATTTT.

This clone was recorded at least ten times. J is TRBJ2-1 and V is TRBV28; a weak D match, TRBD1 (6 bases). The CDR3 is made up of 14 amino acids. Trimming shortened V by 7 bases and J by 0 bases, and 10 bases separated the two germline ends. The germline V gene encodes CDR1 MDHEN and CDR2 SYDVKM. CDR3 protein: CASTPDSSYNEQFF. For the CDR3, the DNA is TGTGCCAGCACACCGGACAGCTCCTACAATGAGCAGTTCTTC.

This clone was seen many times. The chain has TRBV28 and TRBJ2-1; TRBD1 is a possible D gene (6 bases). V was shortened by 4 bases and J by 7 bases, with 17 bases between the two germline ends. Germline V gene sequence: CDR1 MDHEN, CDR2 SYDVKM. The CDR3 has 15 amino acids. In DNA, the CDR3 is TGTGCCAGCAGTTCTGACAGGCACGGTGGGAATGAGCAGTTCTTC. This codes for CASSSDRHGGNEQFF.

The chain is built from TRBV29-1 and TRBJ2-7; D may be TRBD1 or TRBD2 (6 bases each). V was trimmed by 5 bases and J by 2 bases, leaving 19 bases between them. The germline V gene encodes CDR1 SQVTM and CDR2 ANQGSEA. CDR3 length: 15 residues. The CDR3: CSVKVCLGGPYEQYF. As DNA, the CDR3 is TGCAGCGTTAAAGTGTGCCTGGGGGGCCCCTACGAGCAGTACTTC.

This clone was counted at least ten times. CDR3 nucleotide sequence: TGTGCCAGCAGTGTCTTAGTTAATTTCTCAGATACGCAGTATTTT. Amino acid sequence: CASSVLVNFSDTQYF. This chain uses TRBV13 with TRBJ2-3; D call uncertain. Germline CDR1 is PRHDT and CDR2 is FYEKMQ (reference sequence). The CDR3 is 15 residues long. The V end lost 6 bases, the J end lost 4 bases, and 17 bases lay between the germline ends.

This clone appeared many times. This rearrangement joins TRBV27 to TRBJ2-4; a possible D gene is TRBD2 (6 bases). With 7 bases removed from V and 0 bases from J, the gap between germline ends came to 13 bases. This CDR3 is 15 amino acids long. The V gene's germline CDR1 is MNHEY and CDR2 SMNVEV (reference sequence). CDR3 bases: TGTGCCAGCACCCGGGTAGCGGAAGCCAAAAACATTCAGTACTTC. Protein product: CASTRVAEAKNIQYF.

Ten or more counts support this clone. The V call is TRBV19, the J call TRBJ2-7, with D possibly matching TRBD1 (9 bases). The germline CDR1 and CDR2 sequences are LNHDA and SQIVND (reference sequence). Trimming removed 6 bases from V and 7 bases from J, with 22 bases in between. The CDR3 consists of 15 residues. The CDR3 DNA reads TGTGCCAGTAGCCCCCGGGACAGGGTAGCGGGAGAGCAGTACTTC. The encoded protein is CASSPRDRVAGEQYF.

The genes are TRBV20-1 and TRBJ2-5, with a weak D call TRBD1 (6 bases). The V gene lost 6 bases and the J gene lost 2 bases, with 13 bases spanning the gap. The CDR3 has 13 residues. CDR1 is DFQATT, CDR2 SNEGSKA, per germline (reference sequence). CDR3 in amino acids: CSARDTVQETQYF. Written as DNA, the CDR3 is TGCAGTGCAAGGGACACCGTTCAAGAGACCCAGTACTTC.

This clone appeared many times. Other DNA sequences in the same sample also yield this CDR3. This chain links TRBV19 with TRBJ1-1; 7 positions match TRBD1. Germline V gene sequence: CDR1 LNHDA, CDR2 SQIVND (reference sequence). Trimming cost V 9 bases and J 2 bases; bases outside gene matches: 6. The CDR3 consists of 13 residues. The CDR3 loop reads CASGDSVNTEAFF. The CDR3 DNA reads TGTGCCAGCGGGGACAGCGTAAACACTGAAGCTTTCTTT.

This clone has a count of ten or more. The chain is built from TRBV10-3 and TRBJ2-3; 15 bases are a match to TRBD2. CDR1 is ENHRY and CDR2 is SYGVKD in the germline V gene. This CDR3 has 20 residues. The ends lost 8 bases at V and 0 bases at J; junction bases unmatched: 15. The CDR3 bases are TGTGCCATCGGGGGAACTCCGGGACTAGCGGGAGGCACTAGCACAGATACGCAGTATTTT. Protein: CAIGGTPGLAGGTSTDTQYF.

In the case of this clone: Mismatch with germline at one junction end may stem from a read error. V gene TRBV6-1 combines with J gene TRBJ2-1, with 9 bases identical to TRBD2. Germline V lookup: CDR1 MNHNS, CDR2 SASEGT. CDR3 length: 15 amino acids. The CDR3 loop is CASNLISGGGTEQFF. In DNA, the CDR3 is TGTGCCAGCAACCTCATTAGCGGGGGAGGGACTGAGCAGTTCTTT.

This clone was seen only a few times. This chain connects TRBV25-1 to TRBJ2-7; D tentatively reads TRBD1 or TRBD2 (5 bases each). Germline V CDR1 and CDR2: MGHDK, SYGVNS. The CDR3 loop spans 12 amino acids. The germline V and J ends were trimmed by 2 bases and 6 bases, with 8 bases remaining between them. The CDR3 DNA sequence: TGTGCCAGCAGTGAAGAGGGGCGCGAGCAGTACTTC. This translates into CASSEEGREQYF.

A few counts support this clone. The rearrangement links TRBV10-1 to TRBJ1-2, with D possibly TRBD1 on 5 matching bases. CDR3 length: 13 residues. The germline V and J ends were trimmed by 0 bases and 8 bases, with 10 bases remaining between them. The germline gives CDR1 WNHNN, CDR2 SYGVQD (reference sequence). The CDR3: CASSESGVRGYTF. CDR3 sequence (DNA): TGCGCCAGCAGTGAGTCGGGGGTTCGGGGCTACACCTTC.

This clone was detected ten times or more. The chain is built from TRBV30 and TRBJ2-2; 12 positions match TRBD2. This CDR3 is built from 15 residues. Trimming at V came to 3 bases and at J to 7 bases, leaving 6 bases not matched to a gene. In germline, CDR1 is GTSNPN, CDR2 SVGIG (reference sequence). CDR3 sequence: CAWRETSGSDGELFF. CDR3 sequence (DNA): TGTGCCTGGAGGGAGACTAGCGGGAGCGACGGGGAGCTGTTTTTT.

The chain recombines TRBV30 with TRBJ2-1; D is uncertain. Germline V lookup: CDR1 GTSNPN, CDR2 SVGIG (reference sequence). The germline V and J ends were trimmed by 4 bases and 8 bases, with 21 bases remaining between them. The CDR3 has 15 amino acids. The chain's CDR3 is CAWTRSGVSRDEQFF. The CDR3 DNA reads TGTGCCTGGACCCGGAGTGGGGTTTCTAGGGATGAGCAGTTCTTC.

This clone was seen repeatedly, ten times or more. The chain combines TRBV19 with TRBJ1-4, with a weak D call TRBD1 (5 bases). The CDR3 loop spans 13 amino acids. Germline CDR1 is LNHDA and CDR2 is SQIVND (reference sequence). Trimming removed 6 bases from V and 7 bases from J, with 12 bases in between. The CDR3 DNA follows: TGTGCCAGTAGGGCCAGGGTGTCTGAAAAACTGTTTTTT. Its translation: CASRARVSEKLFF.

The chain joins TRBV28 to TRBJ1-5; TRBD1 is a possible D gene (5 bases). CDR1 is MDHEN and CDR2 is SYDVKM in the germline V gene. V was cut by 4 bases and J by 3 bases, with 16 bases left in between. The CDR3 has 16 amino acids. The CDR3 DNA reads TGTGCCAGCAGTTGGGGACTTACCGGCTCCAATCAGCCCCAGCATTTT. Translation gives CASSWGLTGSNQPQHF.